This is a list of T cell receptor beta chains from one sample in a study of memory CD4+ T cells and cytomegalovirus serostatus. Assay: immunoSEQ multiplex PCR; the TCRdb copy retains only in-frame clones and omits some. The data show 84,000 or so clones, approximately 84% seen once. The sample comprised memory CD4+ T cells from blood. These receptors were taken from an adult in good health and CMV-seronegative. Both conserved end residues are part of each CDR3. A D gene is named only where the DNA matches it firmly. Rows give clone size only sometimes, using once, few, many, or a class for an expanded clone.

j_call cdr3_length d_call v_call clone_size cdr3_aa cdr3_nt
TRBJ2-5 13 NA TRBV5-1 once CASTLSVKETQYF TGCGCCAGCACCCTAAGCGTAAAAGAGACCCAGTACTTC
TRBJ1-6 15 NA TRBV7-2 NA CASSFGPPVNSPLHF TGTGCCAGCAGCTTTGGGCCGCCCGTAAATTCACCCCTCCACTTT
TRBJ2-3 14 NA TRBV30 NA CAWTRGLGADTQYF TGTGCCTGGACCCGGGGGCTAGGGGCAGATACGCAGTATTTT
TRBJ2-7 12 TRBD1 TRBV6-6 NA CASGDRVGEQYF TGTGCCAGTGGGGACAGAGTGGGGGAGCAGTACTTC
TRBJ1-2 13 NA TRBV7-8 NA CASSLEGLYGYTF TGTGCCAGCAGCTTAGAGGGTCTCTATGGCTACACCTTC
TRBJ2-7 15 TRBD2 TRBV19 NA CASRDPGTSGYEQYF TGTGCCAGTAGAGACCCCGGGACTAGCGGCTACGAGCAGTACTTC
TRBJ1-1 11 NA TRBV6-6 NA CASSYIGQDFF TGTGCCAGCAGTTACATCGGGCAGGATTTCTTT
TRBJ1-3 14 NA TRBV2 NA CASSERPPGNTIYF TGTGCCAGCAGTGAAAGACCCCCTGGAAACACCATATATTTT
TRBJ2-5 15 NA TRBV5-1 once CASSLLLGNQETQYF TGCGCCAGCAGCTTGCTCTTGGGTAACCAAGAGACCCAGTACTTC
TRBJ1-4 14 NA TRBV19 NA CASSLLWVDEKLFF TGTGCCAGTAGTCTTTTGTGGGTGGATGAAAAACTGTTTTTT
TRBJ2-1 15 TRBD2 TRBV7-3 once CASSPFGGGAYEQFF TGTGCCAGCAGCCCTTTTGGCGGGGGGGCCTATGAGCAGTTCTTC
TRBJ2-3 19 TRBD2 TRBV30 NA CAWISPFSGGSWGTDTQYF TGTGCCTGGATTAGTCCCTTTAGCGGGGGGTCCTGGGGCACAGATACGCAGTATTTT
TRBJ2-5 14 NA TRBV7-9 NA CASSLQQGQETQYF TGTGCCAGCAGCCTCCAGCAGGGCCAAGAGACCCAGTACTTC
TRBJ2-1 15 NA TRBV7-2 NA CASSSGPDKYNEQFF TGTGCCAGCAGCTCGGGGCCGGACAAATACAATGAGCAGTTCTTC
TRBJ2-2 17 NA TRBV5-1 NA CASSSPFGGTNTGELFF TGCGCCAGCAGCTCCCCCTTTGGAGGGACGAACACCGGGGAGCTGTTTTTT
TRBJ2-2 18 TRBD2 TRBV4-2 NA CASSQTLAGGFNTGELFF TGTGCCAGCAGCCAAACCCTAGCGGGGGGCTTCAACACCGGGGAGCTGTTTTTT
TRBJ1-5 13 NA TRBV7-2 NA CASSSRVSQPQHF TGTGCCAGCAGCAGCAGGGTGAGCCAGCCCCAGCATTTT
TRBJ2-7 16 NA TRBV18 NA CASSPPPGSTLYEQYF TGTGCCAGCTCACCACCGCCAGGTAGTACACTCTACGAGCAGTACTTC
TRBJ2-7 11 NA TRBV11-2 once CASTGGYEQYF TGTGCCAGCACCGGCGGCTACGAGCAGTACTTC
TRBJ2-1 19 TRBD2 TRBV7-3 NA CASSSGTSGGARRGDEQFF TGTGCCAGCAGCTCCGGGACTAGCGGGGGGGCCCGGCGCGGCGATGAGCAGTTCTTC
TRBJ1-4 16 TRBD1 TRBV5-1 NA CASSLGMTGDVEKLFF TGCGCCAGCAGCTTGGGAATGACAGGGGACGTTGAAAAACTGTTTTTT
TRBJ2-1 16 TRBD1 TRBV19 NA CASSIRWGQGGNEQFF TGTGCCAGTAGTATTCGTTGGGGACAGGGGGGGAATGAGCAGTTCTTC
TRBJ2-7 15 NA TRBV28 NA CASCTTGTDSYEQYF TGTGCCAGCTGTACGACCGGGACCGATTCCTACGAGCAGTACTTC
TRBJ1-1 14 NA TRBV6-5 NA CASRPHFGDTEAFF TGTGCCAGCAGGCCCCATTTTGGGGATACTGAAGCTTTCTTT
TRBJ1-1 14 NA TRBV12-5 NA CASGPPPVDTEAFF TGTGCTAGTGGTCCGCCCCCTGTGGACACTGAAGCTTTCTTT
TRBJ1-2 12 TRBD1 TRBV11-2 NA CASSRDRHGYTF TGTGCCAGCAGCCGGGACAGGCATGGCTACACCTTC
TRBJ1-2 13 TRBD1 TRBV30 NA CAWGRDRPYGYTF TGTGCCTGGGGCCGGGACAGGCCCTATGGCTACACCTTC
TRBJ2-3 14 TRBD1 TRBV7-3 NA CASSWGQFTDTQYF TGTGCCAGCAGCTGGGGACAGTTCACAGATACGCAGTATTTT
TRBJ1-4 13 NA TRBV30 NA CAGLGIDNEKLFF TGTGCCGGCTTAGGGATCGATAATGAAAAACTGTTTTTT
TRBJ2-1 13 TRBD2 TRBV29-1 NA CSVDRGGNNEQFF TGCAGCGTTGATCGGGGGGGGAACAATGAGCAGTTCTTC
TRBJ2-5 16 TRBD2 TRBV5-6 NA CASSSPVRGGLETQYF TGTGCCAGCAGCTCGCCGGTGCGGGGGGGCTTAGAGACCCAGTACTTC
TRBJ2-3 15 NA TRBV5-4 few CASSDLDVGADTQYF TGTGCCAGCAGCGATTTAGACGTTGGCGCAGATACGCAGTATTTT
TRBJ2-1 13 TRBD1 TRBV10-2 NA CASSEAGGAEQFF TGCGCCAGCAGTGAGGCAGGGGGCGCGGAGCAGTTCTTC
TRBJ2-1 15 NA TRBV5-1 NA CASSYGLAVGNEQFF TGCGCCAGCAGCTATGGCTTAGCCGTCGGGAATGAGCAGTTCTTC
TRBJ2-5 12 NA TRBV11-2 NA CASSVRGETQYF TGTGCCAGCAGCGTAAGGGGCGAGACCCAGTACTTC
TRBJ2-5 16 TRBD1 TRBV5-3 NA CARRKRQGLHQETQYF TGTGCCAGAAGAAAACGACAGGGCCTGCACCAAGAGACCCAGTACTTC